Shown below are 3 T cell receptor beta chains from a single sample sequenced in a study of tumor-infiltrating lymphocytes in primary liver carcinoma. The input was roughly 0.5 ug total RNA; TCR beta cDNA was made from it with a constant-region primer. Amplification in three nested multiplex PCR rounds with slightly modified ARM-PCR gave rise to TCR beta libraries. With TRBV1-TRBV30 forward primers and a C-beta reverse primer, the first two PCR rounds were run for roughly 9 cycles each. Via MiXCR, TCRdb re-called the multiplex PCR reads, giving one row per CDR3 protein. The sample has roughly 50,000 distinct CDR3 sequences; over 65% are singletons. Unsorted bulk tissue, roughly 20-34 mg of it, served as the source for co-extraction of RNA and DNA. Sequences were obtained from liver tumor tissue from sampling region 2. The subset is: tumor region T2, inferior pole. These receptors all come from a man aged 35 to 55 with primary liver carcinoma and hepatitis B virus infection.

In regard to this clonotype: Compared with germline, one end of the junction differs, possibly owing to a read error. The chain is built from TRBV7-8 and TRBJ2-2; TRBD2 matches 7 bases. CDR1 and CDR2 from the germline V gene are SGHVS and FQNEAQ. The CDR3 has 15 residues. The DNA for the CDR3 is TGTACCAGCAGCGACGGAGTAGCGGGTACCGGGGAGCTGTTTTTT. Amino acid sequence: CTSSDGVAGTGELFF.

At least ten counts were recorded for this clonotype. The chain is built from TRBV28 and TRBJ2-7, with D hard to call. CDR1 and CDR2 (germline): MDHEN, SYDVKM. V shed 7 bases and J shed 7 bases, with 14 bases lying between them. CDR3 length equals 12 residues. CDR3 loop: CASTGDPWEQYF. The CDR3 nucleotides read TGTGCCAGCACCGGAGATCCCTGGGAGCAGTACTTC. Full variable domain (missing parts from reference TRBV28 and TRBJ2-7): DVKVTQSSRYLVKRTGEKVFLECVQDMDHENMFWYRQDPGLGLRLIYFSYDVKMKEKGDIPEGYSVSREKKERFSLILESASTNQTSMYLCASTGDPWEQYFGPGTRLTVT.

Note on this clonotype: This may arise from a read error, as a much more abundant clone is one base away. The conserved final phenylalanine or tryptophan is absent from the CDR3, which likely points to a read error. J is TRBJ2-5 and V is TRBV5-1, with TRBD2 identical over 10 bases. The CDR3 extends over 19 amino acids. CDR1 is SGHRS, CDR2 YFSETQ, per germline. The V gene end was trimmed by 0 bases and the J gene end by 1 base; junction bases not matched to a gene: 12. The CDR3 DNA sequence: TGCGCCAGCAGCTTGGAACCTAGCGGGAGCCCGGGTATCCAAGAGACCCAGTACTTA. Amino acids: CASSLEPSGSPGIQETQYL.